These 17 T cell receptor beta chains came from one sample sequenced in a study of T cells expressing NK-cell markers. Reprocessing the 5' RACE reads, TCRdb reports a single entry for every CDR3 protein and omits DNA. The sample shows about 460,000 distinct CDR3 sequences, and under 1.5% sits with its ten largest clones. Source material: blood T cells: a sorted CD56 or NKG2C T cell subset, CD4+ or CD8+ T cells, or bulk PBMC T cells (not recorded which). Receptors originate from a woman aged 45-65 years in good health.

The chain employs TRBV10-3 and TRBJ2-3. The CDR3 runs to 11 residues. From germline, CDR1 is ENHRY and CDR2 SYGVKD. CDR3 sequence reads: CAISEGDTQYF.

This rearrangement joins TRBV19 to TRBJ2-7; TCRdb picks TRBD2, but there is no DNA to check that call. The CDR3 is 17 amino acids. Per germline, CDR1 LNHDA and CDR2 SQIVND (reference sequence). CDR3: CASSMGLAGASSYEQYF.

V usage is TRBV20-1 and J usage is TRBJ2-3; without DNA, the TCRdb call of TRBD2 cannot be checked. This CDR3 has 13 residues. Germline values: CDR1 DFQATT, CDR2 SNEGSKA (reference sequence). The CDR3 reads CSARTSGTDTQYF.

V and J are TRBV5-1 and TRBJ1-2; TCRdb's assignment of TRBD1 cannot be checked, as there is no DNA. Germline CDR1 SGHRS, CDR2 YFSETQ. The CDR3 spans 13 residues. The CDR3: CASTVQGAGGYTF.

The J gene is TRBJ2-3, the V gene TRBV9; TCRdb indicates TRBD2, and absent DNA this call remains unverified. Germline assignment: CDR1 SGDLS and CDR2 YYNGEE. The CDR3 sequence is 15 residues long. The CDR3 loop is CASSVGLDHTDTQYF.

V gene TRBV5-1 combines with J gene TRBJ2-1; TCRdb's D call of TRBD2 is untestable without DNA. The germline V gene encodes CDR1 SGHRS and CDR2 YFSETQ. CDR3 length: 16 amino acids. CDR3: CASSLGTAGTYNEQFF.

The rearrangement links TRBV4-2 to TRBJ1-2; without DNA, the TCRdb call of TRBD1 cannot be checked. Germline V gene sequence: CDR1 LGHNA, CDR2 YNFKEQ. The CDR3 has 13 amino acids. The CDR3 spells CASSPQGNHGYTF.

CDR3 protein: CASSHLYGYTF. This chain connects TRBV12-3 or TRBV12-4 to TRBJ1-2. CDR3 length equals 11 residues.

The chain joins TRBV19 to TRBJ1-5. This CDR3 has 13 amino acids. CDR1 is LNHDA, CDR2 SQIVND, per germline (reference sequence). The CDR3 spells CASSDGVSQPQHF.

The CDR3 reads CASSPGQGANYGYTF. V and J are TRBV5-1 and TRBJ1-2; lacking DNA, the TRBD1 call made by TCRdb goes unchecked. CDR1 and CDR2 from the germline V gene are SGHRS and YFSETQ. The CDR3 is 15 residues long.

The J gene is TRBJ1-1, the V gene TRBV12-3 or TRBV12-4; TCRdb indicates TRBD1, and absent DNA this call remains unverified. The CDR3 has 14 amino acids. CDR3 region: CASSFFRGYTEAFF.

The chain combines TRBV20-1 with TRBJ2-1. Germline CDR1 and CDR2: DFQATT and SNEGSKA (reference sequence). This CDR3 has 11 amino acids. CDR3 in amino acids: CSALRNFEQFF.

V usage is TRBV20-1 and J usage is TRBJ2-1; TCRdb lists TRBD2, though no DNA is available to test this call. The CDR3 has 18 amino acids. Germline-derived CDR1 and CDR2 are DFQATT and SNEGSKA (reference sequence). CDR3 residues: CSARSLAGGPASYNEQFF.

The chain is built from TRBV5-6 and TRBJ1-4; TCRdb lists TRBD1, though no DNA is available to test this call. CDR1 and CDR2 from the germline V gene are SGHDT and YYEEEE. This CDR3 region has 13 residues. CDR3: CASSSQGIEKLFF.

CDR3 sequence: CSALRDRGRETQYF. The rearrangement uses TRBV20-1 and TRBJ2-5; TCRdb names TRBD1, which stays unverified in the absence of DNA. This CDR3 contains 14 residues. CDR1 DFQATT and CDR2 SNEGSKA come from the germline V gene (reference sequence).

V usage is TRBV29-1 and J usage is TRBJ2-7; absent DNA, TCRdb's TRBD2 call cannot be checked. CDR3 length equals 13 residues. The germline CDR1 and CDR2 sequences are SQVTM and ANQGSEA. CDR3 protein: CSVRGLANYEQYF.

The V and J genes are TRBV7-9 and TRBJ2-1; TCRdb calls TRBD1, which cannot be checked without DNA. The CDR3 sequence is 18 residues long. The germline CDR1 and CDR2 sequences are SEHNR and FQNEAQ (reference sequence). CDR3 protein: CASSVEGVGDSKYNEQFF.